This T cell receptor beta chain came from a study of tumor and adjacent non-tumor tissue in lung cancer. This sample's RNA came from whole unsorted tissue. This non-tumor lung sample came from over 3 cm beyond the tumor edge. With regard to this clonotype: What it binds is unknown.

Trimming stripped 0 bases from V and 4 bases from J, with 21 bases between. The germline CDR1 and CDR2 sequences are LGHNA and YNFKEQ. This CDR3 has 18 residues. General study results and limits: Higher tumor TCR diversity was associated with shorter survival.

Three rounds of nested PCR, following a modified ARM-PCR protocol, produced the TCRbeta library. TCRdb analysed the multiplex PCR reads with MiXCR anew, one entry per CDR3 protein. The data contain roughly 82,000 distinct CDR3 sequences, more than 75% of them singletons. This clonotype was obtained from a woman between 50 and 59 years old with non-small cell lung cancer. J is TRBJ1-2 and V is TRBV4-2, with D tentatively TRBD1 (5 bases). Sequencing was carried out using distant non-tumor lung tissue. Here the CDR3 reads CASSQETVRGDLTYGYTF. CDR3 in DNA: TGTGCCAGCAGCCAAGAAACGGTTAGGGGTGATCTGACCTATGGCTACACCTTC.